This is a list of T cell receptor beta chains from one sample in a study of blood T cell repertoires in COVID-19. The method was immunoSEQ multiplex PCR; TCRdb's version includes in-frame clones alone and lacks a portion of them. There are some 520,000 clones in the sample; about 91% occur only once, and 0.8% to 0.9% lies in the top ten. Sequencing was carried out using peripheral blood. These receptors were taken from a man aged 18 to 29 with COVID-19, enrolled during active disease. Both conserved end residues are part of each CDR3. The D gene is left open where the match is weak. Not all rows give a size; the values are once, few, many and, for expanded clones, a class.

clone_size d_call j_call v_call cdr3_aa cdr3_nt
- - TRBJ2-3 TRBV24-1 CATAEGTTDTQYF TGTGCCACCGCAGAGGGTACGACAGATACGCAGTATTTT
- TRBD1 TRBJ2-5 TRBV19 CASSVGTGLQETQYF TGTGCCAGTAGTGTCGGGACAGGGTTACAAGAGACCCAGTACTTC
- TRBD2 TRBJ2-3 TRBV5-6 CASRTGLAGVPDTQYF TGTGCCAGCAGGACTGGACTAGCGGGAGTCCCAGATACGCAGTATTTT
- TRBD1 TRBJ1-1 TRBV19 CASSTRQGATEAFF TGTGCCAGTAGTACTCGACAGGGGGCCACTGAAGCTTTCTTT
- TRBD1 TRBJ1-2 TRBV5-1 CASSLDGTGLPGNYGYTF TGCGCCAGCAGCTTGGACGGGACAGGTTTACCGGGAAACTATGGCTACACCTTC
- TRBD1 TRBJ1-4 TRBV9 CASSKDRGRNEKLFF TGTGCCAGCAGCAAAGACAGGGGGCGCAATGAAAAACTGTTTTTT
- TRBD1 TRBJ2-1 TRBV6-5 CASRDGTGTFNEQFF TGTGCCAGCAGAGACGGGACAGGGACGTTCAATGAGCAGTTCTTC
- - TRBJ2-1 TRBV27 CASSSEGRHRPQFF TGTGCCAGCAGTTCGGAGGGACGGCACCGACCGCAGTTCTTC
once TRBD2 TRBJ2-7 TRBV4-1 CASSQGVGLADEQYF TGCGCCAGCAGCCAAGGAGTCGGACTAGCCGACGAGCAGTACTTC
- TRBD1 TRBJ2-3 TRBV11-2 CASSYLQGLTDTQYF TGTGCCAGCAGCTATCTACAGGGGCTCACAGATACGCAGTATTTT
- - TRBJ2-5 TRBV7-9 CASSLGYGSEETQYF TGTGCCAGCAGCCTAGGGTACGGGTCTGAAGAGACCCAGTACTTC
- - TRBJ1-1 TRBV9 CASSVAGIGTEAFF TGTGCCAGCAGCGTAGCGGGGATCGGCACTGAAGCTTTCTTT
- - TRBJ1-5 TRBV28 CATLKRRDAGYQPQHF TGTGCCACCCTCAAACGCAGGGACGCGGGGTATCAGCCCCAGCATTTT
few - TRBJ1-1 TRBV13 CASSLGLGNTEAFF TGTGCCAGCAGCTTAGGCCTCGGGAACACTGAAGCTTTCTTT
- TRBD1 TRBJ1-1 TRBV2 CASRLGQGNTEAFF TGTGCCAGCAGGCTTGGACAGGGTAACACTGAAGCTTTCTTT
- - TRBJ1-5 TRBV25-1 CASSELGGQNNQPQHF TGTGCCAGCAGTGAATTAGGAGGGCAGAACAATCAGCCCCAGCATTTT